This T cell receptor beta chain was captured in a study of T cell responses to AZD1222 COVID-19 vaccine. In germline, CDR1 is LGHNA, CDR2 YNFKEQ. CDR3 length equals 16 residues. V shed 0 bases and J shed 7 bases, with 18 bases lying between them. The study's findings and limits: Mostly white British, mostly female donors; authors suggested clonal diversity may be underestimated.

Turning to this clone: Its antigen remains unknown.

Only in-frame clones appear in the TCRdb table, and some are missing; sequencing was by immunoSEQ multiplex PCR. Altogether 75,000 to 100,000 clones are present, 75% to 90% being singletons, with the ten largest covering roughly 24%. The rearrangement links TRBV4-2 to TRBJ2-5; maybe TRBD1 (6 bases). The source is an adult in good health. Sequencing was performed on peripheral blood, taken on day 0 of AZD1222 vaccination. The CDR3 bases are TGTGCCAGCAGCCAAGATTTTTGGGACAAAAAGTGGACCCAGTACTTC. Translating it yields CASSQDFWDKKWTQYF.